This passage covers 16 T cell receptor beta chains from one sample sequenced in a study of CD8+ T cells in alopecia areata. Regarding treatment: oral pan-JAK inhibitor, 5-10 mg twice daily. Extracted from the samples, RNA was reverse transcribed into cDNA to serve as the sequencing template. Some clones are missing from TCRdb's copy, which holds only in-frame ones; the method was immunoSEQ multiplex PCR. The repertoire includes about 290,000 clones, roughly 60% of them detected once, and 1.8% sits in the top ten. Sequenced material: CD4+ T cells sorted from blood, taken at week 24, from a patient treated with tofacitinib. The origin of the receptors is a human donor with alopecia areata.

The chain is built from TRBV30 and TRBJ1-2; D unclear. This CDR3 comprises 14 residues. Germline V lookup: CDR1 GTSNPN, CDR2 SVGIG (reference sequence). V shed 1 base and J shed 1 base, with 10 bases lying between them. The DNA of the CDR3 is TGTGCCTGGAGTGGAGGGCGCCGTAACTATGGCTACACCTTC. This codes for CAWSGGRRNYGYTF.

The V gene is TRBV29-1, the J gene TRBJ2-7; tentatively, D is TRBD2 (8 bases). V was clipped by 6 bases and J by 7 bases, with 22 bases between them. Germline V gene lookup returns CDR1 SQVTM and CDR2 ANQGSEA. CDR3 size: 14 residues. CDR3 region: CSVRRTGRGGEQYF. CDR3 sequence (DNA): TGCAGCGTGCGGCGGACAGGACGGGGGGGTGAGCAGTACTTC.

This clone was picked up one time. This sequence joins TRBV5-1 and TRBJ2-7; 8 nucleotides line up with TRBD1. This CDR3 contains 14 residues. Germline V gives CDR1 SGHRS, CDR2 YFSETQ. The V segment lost 0 bases and the J segment 5 bases; nucleotides outside the gene matches: 4. The CDR3, as DNA: TGCGCCAGCAGCTTGGGGACAGGGAAAAACGAGCAGTACTTC. This gives the protein CASSLGTGKNEQYF.

The CDR3 loop reads CATSRMAGPGGSYGPNSPLHF. The CDR3 DNA follows: TGTGCCACCAGCAGAATGGCTGGCCCAGGGGGCTCCTATGGGCCCAATTCACCCCTCCACTTT. This chain connects TRBV15 to TRBJ1-6, with 8 bases aligning to TRBD1. Germline loops: CDR1 LNHNV, CDR2 YYDKDF (reference sequence). The junction had 22 bases not matched to a gene; V was cut back by 2 bases and J by 7 bases. The CDR3 length is 21 residues.

The gene calls are TRBV18 and TRBJ2-7; TRBD1 might be the D (6 bases). The CDR3 extends over 15 amino acids. The V end lost 2 bases, the J end lost 0 bases, and 11 bases lay between the germline ends. Germline CDR1 reads KGHSH; CDR2 reads LQKENI. CDR3 nucleotides: TGTGCCAGCTCACCAGGGCAGGGGAGCTCCTACGAGCAGTACTTC. Translation: CASSPGQGSSYEQYF.

The chain has TRBV18 and TRBJ2-7; 8 bases are shared with TRBD1. This CDR3 contains 15 residues. Germline V gene lookup returns CDR1 KGHSH and CDR2 LQKENI. Trimming cost V 0 bases and J 6 bases; bases outside gene matches: 7. In DNA, the CDR3 is TGTGCCAGCTCACCACCTTCGACAGGGGTCGGCGAGCAGTACTTC. Translating it yields CASSPPSTGVGEQYF.

V usage is TRBV18 and J usage is TRBJ2-2; 7 positions match TRBD1. Germline loops: CDR1 KGHSH, CDR2 LQKENI. The CDR3 has 15 amino acids. The junction had 3 bases not matched to a gene; V was cut back by 4 bases and J by 1 base. The CDR3 sequence: CASSLGTENTGELFF. The CDR3 DNA reads as TGTGCCAGCTCACTTGGGACAGAGAACACCGGGGAGCTGTTTTTT.

This clone occurred once. The chain joins TRBV29-1 to TRBJ1-2; 10 bases match TRBD1. CDR1 and CDR2 from the germline V gene are SQVTM and ANQGSEA. The CDR3 covers 18 residues. V lost 2 bases and J lost 0; bases outside the gene matches: 12. CDR3 in DNA: TGCAGCGTTGAATGGTGGGACAGGGGAACCCCTTCTAACTATGGCTACACCTTC. It encodes CSVEWWDRGTPSNYGYTF. Together with reference TRBV29-1 and TRBJ1-2, the CDR3 gives the full variable domain: SAVISQKPSRDICQRGTSLTIQCQVDSQVTMMFWYRQQPGQSLTLIATANQGSEATYESGFVIDKFPISRPNLTFSTLTVSNMSPEDSSIYLCSVEWWDRGTPSNYGYTFGSGTRLTVV.

About this clone: This sample includes further DNA sequences coding for the same CDR3. V gene TRBV18 combines with J gene TRBJ1-5; 8 nucleotides line up with TRBD1. Trimming at V came to 6 bases and at J to 6 bases, leaving 10 bases not matched to a gene. The CDR3 covers 15 residues. Germline loops: CDR1 KGHSH, CDR2 LQKENI. The CDR3 DNA reads as TGTGCCAGCTCTCCGGGAACAGGGGGGGGTCAGCCCCAGCATTTT. Protein sequence: CASSPGTGGGQPQHF.

This chain links TRBV7-2 with TRBJ2-5; D tentatively reads TRBD1 or TRBD2 (5 bases each). CDR1 is SGHTA and CDR2 is FQGNSA in the germline V gene. This CDR3 spans 15 amino acids. Trimming pared 2 bases from V and 7 bases from J, leaving 17 bases between. The CDR3 bases are TGTGCCAGCAGCTTAAGTGGAAGCGGTCAGGGGACCCAGTACTTC. Its protein is CASSLSGSGQGTQYF.

The chain has TRBV30 and TRBJ1-1, with TRBD1 matching over 12 bases. Germline V CDR1 and CDR2: GTSNPN, SVGIG (reference sequence). This CDR3 region has 15 residues. J was trimmed by 3 bases and V by 4 bases; bases with no gene match: 6. This CDR3 is CAWKAGTGGHTEAFF. The DNA for the CDR3 is TGTGCCTGGAAAGCCGGGACAGGGGGCCACACTGAAGCTTTCTTT.

The V call is TRBV7-2, the J call TRBJ2-3, with 10 nucleotides matching TRBD2. Trimming cost V 6 bases and J 5 bases; bases outside gene matches: 17. The germline CDR1 and CDR2 sequences are SGHTA and FQGNSA. CDR3 length: 18 residues. The CDR3: CASREPGVAGGLGDTQYF. CDR3 bases: TGTGCCAGCAGGGAACCCGGGGTAGCGGGGGGCCTGGGAGATACGCAGTATTTT. Combining the CDR3 with reference TRBV7-2 and TRBJ2-3 gives the whole variable domain GAGVSQSPSNKVTEKGKDVELRCDPISGHTALYWYRQSLGQGLEFLIYFQGNSAPDKSGLPSDRFSAERTGGSVSTLTIQRTQQEDSAVYLCASREPGVAGGLGDTQYFGPGTRLTVL.

The V and J genes are TRBV6-5 and TRBJ2-4; D gene unclear. Germline CDR1 MNHEY, CDR2 SVGAGI. V was trimmed by 5 bases and J by 0 bases, leaving 5 bases between them. The CDR3 extends over 13 amino acids. The CDR3: CASSEIAKNIQYF. CDR3 DNA: TGTGCCAGCAGTGAGATAGCCAAAAACATTCAGTACTTC.

Regarding this clone: At one end the junction does not follow the germline gene, possibly because of a read error. The V gene is TRBV30, the J gene TRBJ1-5; D is unresolved. Germline assignment: CDR1 GTSNPN and CDR2 SVGIG (reference sequence). The CDR3 sequence is 13 residues long. CDR3 nucleotides: TGTGCCTGGAGTCAAAAGGGCAATCAGCCCCGGCATTTT. Its protein product is CAWSQKGNQPRHF. Full variable domain (remainder filled in from reference TRBV30 and TRBJ1-5): SQTIHQWPATLVQPVGSPLSLECTVEGTSNPNLYWYRQAAGRGLQLLFYSVGIGQISSEVPQNLSASRPQDRQFILSSKKLLLSDSGFYLCAWSQKGNQPRHFGDGTRLSIL.

The chain is built from TRBV7-9 and TRBJ1-5, with a weak D call TRBD1 (6 bases). The CDR3 covers 16 residues. Germline values: CDR1 SEHNR, CDR2 FQNEAQ (reference sequence). The V gene lost 5 bases and the J gene lost 4 bases, with 18 bases spanning the gap. CDR3 sequence (DNA): TGTGCCAGCAGCACCACCAGGGGAACTCAAAATCAGCCCCAGCATTTT. The encoded protein is CASSTTRGTQNQPQHF.

This clone was picked up a small number of times. This sample also contains other DNA sequences that code for the same CDR3. J is TRBJ1-2 and V is TRBV5-1, with D possibly being TRBD1 (5 bases). The CDR3 is 13 amino acids. CDR1 SGHRS and CDR2 YFSETQ come from the germline V gene. Trimming removed 0 bases from V and 2 bases from J, with 5 bases in between. CDR3 sequence reads: CASSLGQNYGYTF. The CDR3 nucleotides are TGCGCCAGCAGCTTGGGACAGAACTATGGCTACACCTTC.